A selection of T cell receptor beta chains follows, all from one sample in a study of brain T cells in children with intractable seizures. Produced via immunoSEQ multiplex PCR; TCRdb's table is partial and in-frame only. The table includes about 350,000 clones, about 93% detected once. The specimen was peripheral blood, collected 4 to 5 months after surgery. Receptors originate from a boy less than two years old with tuberous sclerosis and intractable seizures. Both conserved end residues are part of each CDR3. The D gene is left open where the match is weak. The size field is filled for only some rows; it gives once, few, many or a size class.

>TRBJ2-1|.|TRBV5-1|.
CASSLAWGNHEQFF
TGCGCCAGCAGCTTGGCCTGGGGGAATCATGAGCAGTTCTTC
>TRBJ1-1|.|TRBV2|.
CASSQGIMNTEAFF
TGTGCCAGCTCCCAGGGGATCATGAACACTGAAGCTTTCTTT
>TRBJ1-1|.|TRBV3-1/TRBV3-2|TRBD1
CASSQSRDRPNTEAFF
TGTGCCAGCAGCCAGAGCCGGGACAGGCCTAACACTGAAGCTTTCTTT
>TRBJ2-7|.|TRBV5-4|.
CASSSTGRRKLYEQYF
TGTGCCAGCAGCTCGACGGGTCGGCGGAAGCTCTACGAGCAGTACTTC
>TRBJ2-3|.|TRBV5-4|TRBD1
CASSLDPTGIRDTQYF
TGTGCCAGCAGCTTAGACCCGACAGGGATACGGGATACGCAGTATTTT
>TRBJ1-2|.|TRBV28|.
CASKGGGANYGYTF
TGTGCCAGCAAAGGGGGGGGAGCTAACTATGGCTACACCTTC
>TRBJ2-1|.|TRBV6-5|TRBD1
CASKRGTGLYNEQFF
TGTGCCAGCAAGAGAGGGACAGGGCTGTACAATGAGCAGTTCTTC
>TRBJ2-1|once|TRBV5-4|TRBD2
CASSLALAALNEQFF
TGTGCCAGCAGCTTGGCACTAGCGGCACTTAATGAGCAGTTCTTC
>TRBJ1-5|.|TRBV6-4|.
CASSYEGFIQPQHF
TGTGCCAGCAGTTATGAAGGATTTATTCAGCCCCAGCATTTT
>TRBJ2-3|.|TRBV24-1|TRBD2
CATSVTAGGGPDTQYF
TGTGCCACCAGTGTCACAGCGGGAGGGGGGCCAGATACGCAGTATTTT
>TRBJ2-2|.|TRBV3-1/TRBV3-2|.
CASSQDRTKYGELFF
TGTGCCAGCAGCCAAGATCGGACTAAATACGGGGAGCTGTTTTTT
>TRBJ1-5|once|TRBV23-1|TRBD1
CASSQRGGAGQPQHF
TGCGCCAGCAGTCAGAGAGGGGGCGCAGGTCAGCCCCAGCATTTT
>TRBJ2-1|.|TRBV7-8|.
CASSSAKDNYNEQFF
TGTGCCAGCAGCTCCGCCAAGGACAACTACAATGAGCAGTTCTTC
>TRBJ1-2|.|TRBV9|.
CASSVGDALRPPFGYGYTF
TGTGCCAGCAGCGTAGGGGACGCCCTTCGTCCTCCCTTTGGGTATGGCTACACCTTC
>TRBJ2-1|.|TRBV9|.
CASSGSYGTYNEQFF
TGTGCCAGCAGCGGTTCTTACGGGACCTACAATGAGCAGTTCTTC
>TRBJ2-1|.|TRBV24-1|TRBD1
CATSDFPTGGSYEQFF
TGTGCCACCAGTGATTTCCCGACAGGGGGCTCGTATGAGCAGTTCTTC
>TRBJ2-3|.|TRBV5-4|.
CASRSPEFTDTQYF
TGTGCCAGCAGATCCCCCGAATTCACAGATACGCAGTATTTT
>TRBJ2-7|once|TRBV19|.
CASSIGSRGAYEQYF
TGTGCCAGTAGTATAGGTAGCAGGGGAGCCTACGAGCAGTACTTC
>TRBJ1-5|.|TRBV5-1|.
CASGKTYNQPQHF
TGCGCCAGCGGCAAAACATACAATCAGCCCCAGCATTTT
>TRBJ2-1|once|TRBV29-1|TRBD2
CSVEVMRLAGGPGEQFF
TGCAGCGTTGAAGTTATGAGACTAGCGGGAGGGCCTGGTGAGCAGTTCTTC
>TRBJ1-3|.|TRBV5-8|.
CASSLAGRRANTIYF
TGTGCCAGCAGCTTGGCCGGTCGCAGGGCGAACACCATATATTTT
>TRBJ1-2|once|TRBV19|.
CASSISSGSGYTF
TGTGCCAGTAGTATATCGTCAGGGTCAGGCTACACCTTC